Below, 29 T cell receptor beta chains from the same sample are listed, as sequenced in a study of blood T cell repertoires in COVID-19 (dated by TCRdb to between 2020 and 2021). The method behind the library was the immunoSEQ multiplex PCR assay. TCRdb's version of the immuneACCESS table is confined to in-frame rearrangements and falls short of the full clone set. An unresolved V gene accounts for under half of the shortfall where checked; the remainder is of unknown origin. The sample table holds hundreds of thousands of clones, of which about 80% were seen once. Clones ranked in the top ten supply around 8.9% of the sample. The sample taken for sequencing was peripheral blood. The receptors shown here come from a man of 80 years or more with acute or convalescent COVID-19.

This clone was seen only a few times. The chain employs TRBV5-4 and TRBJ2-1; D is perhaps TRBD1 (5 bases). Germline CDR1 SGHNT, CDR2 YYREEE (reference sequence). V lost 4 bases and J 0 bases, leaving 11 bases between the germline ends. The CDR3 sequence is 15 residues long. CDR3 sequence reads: CASSRQSNSYNEQFF. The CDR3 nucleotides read TGTGCCAGCAGCCGACAGTCCAACTCCTACAATGAGCAGTTCTTC.

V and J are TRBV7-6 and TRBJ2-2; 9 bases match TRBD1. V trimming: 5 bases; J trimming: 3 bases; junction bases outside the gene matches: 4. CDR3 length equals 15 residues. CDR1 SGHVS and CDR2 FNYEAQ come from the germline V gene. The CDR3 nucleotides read TGTGCCAGCAGCCGCCGGACAGGGGACACCGGGGAGCTGTTTTTT. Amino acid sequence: CASSRRTGDTGELFF. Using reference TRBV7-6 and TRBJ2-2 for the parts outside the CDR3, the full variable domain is GAGVSQSPRYKVTKRGQDVALRCDPISGHVSLYWYRQALGQGPEFLTYFNYEAQQDKSGLPNDRFSAERPEGSISTLTIQRTEQRDSAMYRCASSRRTGDTGELFFGEGSRLTVL.

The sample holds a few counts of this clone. CDR3 DNA sequence: TGTGCCAGCAGCGAGGGACTGTCTATGGGCACAGATACGCAGTATTTT. Amino acid sequence: CASSEGLSMGTDTQYF. V and J are TRBV5-5 and TRBJ2-3; the D gene is possibly TRBD2 (6 bases). Trimming cost V 4 bases and J 1 base, with 16 bases left between them. Per the germline V gene, CDR1 is SGHKS and CDR2 is YYEKEE (reference sequence). The CDR3 spans 16 residues. Complete variable domain (other parts from reference TRBV5-5 and TRBJ2-3): DAGVTQSPTHLIKTRGQQVTLRCSPISGHKSVSWYQQVLGQGPQFIFQYYEKEERGRGNFPDRFSARQFPNYSSELNVNALLLGDSALYLCASSEGLSMGTDTQYFGPGTRLTVL.

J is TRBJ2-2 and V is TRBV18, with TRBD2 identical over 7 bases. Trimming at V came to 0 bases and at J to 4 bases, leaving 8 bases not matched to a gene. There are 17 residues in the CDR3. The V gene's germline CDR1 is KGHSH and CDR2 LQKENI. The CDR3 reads CASSPPILAESTGELFF. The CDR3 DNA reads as TGTGCCAGCTCACCACCGATTCTAGCGGAGAGCACCGGGGAGCTGTTTTTT.

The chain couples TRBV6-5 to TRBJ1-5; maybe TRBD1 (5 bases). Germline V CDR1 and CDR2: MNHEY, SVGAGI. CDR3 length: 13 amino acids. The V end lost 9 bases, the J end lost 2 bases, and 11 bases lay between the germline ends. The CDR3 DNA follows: TGTGCCAGTGGGACTAGAGGCAATCAGCCCCAGCATTTT. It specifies CASGTRGNQPQHF.

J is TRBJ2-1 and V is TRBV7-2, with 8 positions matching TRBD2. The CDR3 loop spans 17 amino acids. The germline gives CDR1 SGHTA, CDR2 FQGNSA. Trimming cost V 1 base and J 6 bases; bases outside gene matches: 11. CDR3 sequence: CASSLVNPLAGPNEQFF. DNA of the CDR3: TGTGCCAGCAGCTTAGTAAACCCTCTAGCGGGTCCCAATGAGCAGTTCTTC.

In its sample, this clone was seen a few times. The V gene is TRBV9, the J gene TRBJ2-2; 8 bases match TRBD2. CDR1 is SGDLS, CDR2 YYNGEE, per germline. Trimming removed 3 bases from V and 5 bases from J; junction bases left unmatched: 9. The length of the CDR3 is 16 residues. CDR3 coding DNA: TGTGCCAGCAGCGCGACGAGCGGGAGTTTGACCGGGGAGCTGTTTTTT. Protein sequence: CASSATSGSLTGELFF.

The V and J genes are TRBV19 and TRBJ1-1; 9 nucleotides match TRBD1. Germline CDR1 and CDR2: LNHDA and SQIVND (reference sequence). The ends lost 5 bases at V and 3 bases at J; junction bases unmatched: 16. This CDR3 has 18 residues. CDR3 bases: TGTGCCAGTAGTCCCCGAAGGAAAGGGACAGGGCGCGACACTGAAGCTTTCTTT. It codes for CASSPRRKGTGRDTEAFF.

The CDR3 nucleotides read TGTGCCACCAGTGGGCAGGCGAACACCGGGGAGCTGTTTTTT. Amino acids: CATSGQANTGELFF. The chain joins TRBV24-1 to TRBJ2-2; D unclear. The V gene lost 5 bases and the J gene lost 0 bases, with 6 bases spanning the gap. Germline CDR1 and CDR2: KGHDR and SFDVKD. The length of the CDR3 is 14 residues.

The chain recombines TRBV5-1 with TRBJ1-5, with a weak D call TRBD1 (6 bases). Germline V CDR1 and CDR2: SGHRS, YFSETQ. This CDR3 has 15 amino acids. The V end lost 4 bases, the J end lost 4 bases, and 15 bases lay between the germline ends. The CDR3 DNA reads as TGCGCCAGCAGCCTAGGGGGGGCGCGAAATCAGCCCCAGCATTTT. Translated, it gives CASSLGGARNQPQHF.

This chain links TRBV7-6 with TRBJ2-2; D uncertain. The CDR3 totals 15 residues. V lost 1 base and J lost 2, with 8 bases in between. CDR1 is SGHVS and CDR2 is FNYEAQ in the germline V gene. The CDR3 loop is CASSLVDTNTGELFF. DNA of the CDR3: TGTGCCAGCAGCTTAGTCGACACTAACACCGGGGAGCTGTTTTTT.

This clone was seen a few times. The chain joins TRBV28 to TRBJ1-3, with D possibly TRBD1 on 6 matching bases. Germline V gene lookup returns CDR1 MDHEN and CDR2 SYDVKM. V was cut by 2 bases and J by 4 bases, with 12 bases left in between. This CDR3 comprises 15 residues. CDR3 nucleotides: TGTGCCAGCAGTTTAGGGTACCAGGGGGGAAACACCATATATTTT. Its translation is CASSLGYQGGNTIYF.

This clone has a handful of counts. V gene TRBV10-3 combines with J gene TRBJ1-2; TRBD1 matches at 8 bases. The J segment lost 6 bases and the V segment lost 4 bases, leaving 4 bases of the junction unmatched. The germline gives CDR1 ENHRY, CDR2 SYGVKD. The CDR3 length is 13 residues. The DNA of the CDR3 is TGTGCCATCAGTGGACAGGGGATCGATGGCTACACCTTC. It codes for CAISGQGIDGYTF.

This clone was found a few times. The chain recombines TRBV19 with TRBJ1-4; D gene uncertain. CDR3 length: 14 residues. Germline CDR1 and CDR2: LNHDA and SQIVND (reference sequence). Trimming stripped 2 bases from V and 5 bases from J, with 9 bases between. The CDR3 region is CASSITGHNEKLFF. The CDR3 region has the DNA TGTGCCAGTAGTATAACGGGTCACAATGAAAAACTGTTTTTT.

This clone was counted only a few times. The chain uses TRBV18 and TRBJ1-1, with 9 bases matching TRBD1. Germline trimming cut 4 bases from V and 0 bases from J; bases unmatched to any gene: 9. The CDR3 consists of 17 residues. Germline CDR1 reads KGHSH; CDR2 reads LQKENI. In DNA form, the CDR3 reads TGTGCCAGCTCACGAGCGGGACAGGGTGGAATGAACACTGAAGCTTTCTTT. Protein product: CASSRAGQGGMNTEAFF.

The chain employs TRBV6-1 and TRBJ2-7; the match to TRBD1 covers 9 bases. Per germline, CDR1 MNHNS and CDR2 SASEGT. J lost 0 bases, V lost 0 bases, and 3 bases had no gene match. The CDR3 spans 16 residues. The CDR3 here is CASSEATGGISYEQYF. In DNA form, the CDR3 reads TGTGCCAGCAGTGAAGCGACAGGGGGGATCTCCTACGAGCAGTACTTC.

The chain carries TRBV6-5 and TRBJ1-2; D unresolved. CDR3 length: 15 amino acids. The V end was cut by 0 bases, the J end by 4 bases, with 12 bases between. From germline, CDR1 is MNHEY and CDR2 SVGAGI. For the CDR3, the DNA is TGTGCCAGCAGTTACTCGAGGCAGACTGGCTATGGCTACACCTTC. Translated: CASSYSRQTGYGYTF.

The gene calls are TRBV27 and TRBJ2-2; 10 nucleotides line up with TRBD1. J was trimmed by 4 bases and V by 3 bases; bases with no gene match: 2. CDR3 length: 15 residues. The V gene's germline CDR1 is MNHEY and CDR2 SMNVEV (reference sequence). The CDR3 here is CASSFGTGATGELFF. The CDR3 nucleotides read TGTGCCAGCAGTTTCGGGACAGGGGCCACCGGGGAGCTGTTTTTT.

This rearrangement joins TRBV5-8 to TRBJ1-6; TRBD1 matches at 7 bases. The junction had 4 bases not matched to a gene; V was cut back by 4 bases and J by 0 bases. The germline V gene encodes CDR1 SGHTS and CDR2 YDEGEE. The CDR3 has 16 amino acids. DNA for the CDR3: TGTGCCAGCAGCCCGGGACAGTTCTCCTATAATTCACCCCTCCACTTT. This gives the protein CASSPGQFSYNSPLHF.

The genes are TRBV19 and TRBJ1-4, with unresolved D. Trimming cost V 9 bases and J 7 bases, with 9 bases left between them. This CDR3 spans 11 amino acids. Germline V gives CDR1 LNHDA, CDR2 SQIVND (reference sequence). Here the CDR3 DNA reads TGTGCCAGCCAACGGGGTGAAAAACTGTTTTTT. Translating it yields CASQRGEKLFF. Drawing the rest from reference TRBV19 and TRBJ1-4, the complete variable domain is DGGITQSPKYLFRKEGQNVTLSCEQNLNHDAMYWYRQDPGQGLRLIYYSQIVNDFQKGDIAEGYSVSREKKESFPLTVTSAQKNPTAFYLCASQRGEKLFFGSGTQLSVL.

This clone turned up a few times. The CDR3 DNA follows: TGTGCCAGCTCCACAGGGATGAACACTGAAGCTTTCTTT. It encodes CASSTGMNTEAFF. This chain joins TRBV18 and TRBJ1-1, with D possibly being TRBD1 (6 bases). CDR1 and CDR2 from the germline V gene are KGHSH and LQKENI. The CDR3 totals 13 residues. V lost 6 bases to trimming and J lost 0 bases, with 8 bases between them.

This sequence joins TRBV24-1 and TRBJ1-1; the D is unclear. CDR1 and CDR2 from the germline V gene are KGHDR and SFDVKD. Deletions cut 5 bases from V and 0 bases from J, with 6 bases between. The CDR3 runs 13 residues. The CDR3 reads CATSGRLNTEAFF. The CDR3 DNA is TGTGCCACCAGTGGTCGTTTGAACACTGAAGCTTTCTTT.

In nucleotides, the CDR3 is TGTGCCAGTACTGAAGAGACCCAGTACTTC. Its translation is CASTEETQYF. The rearrangement uses TRBV19 and TRBJ2-5; D is ambiguous. This CDR3 region has 10 residues. Trimming pared 7 bases from V and 3 bases from J, leaving 3 bases between. The germline V gene has CDR1 LNHDA and CDR2 SQIVND (reference sequence).

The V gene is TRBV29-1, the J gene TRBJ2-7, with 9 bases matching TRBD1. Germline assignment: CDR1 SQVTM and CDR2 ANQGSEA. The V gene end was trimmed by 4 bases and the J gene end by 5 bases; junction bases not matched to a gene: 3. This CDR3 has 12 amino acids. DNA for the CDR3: TGCAGCGTTGGGGACAGGGTCAACGAGCAGTACTTC. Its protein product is CSVGDRVNEQYF.

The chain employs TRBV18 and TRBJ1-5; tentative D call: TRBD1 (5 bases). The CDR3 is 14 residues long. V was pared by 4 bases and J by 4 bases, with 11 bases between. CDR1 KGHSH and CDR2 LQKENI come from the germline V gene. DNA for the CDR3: TGTGCCAGCTCACACGACAGAGGAAATCAGCCCCAGCATTTT. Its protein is CASSHDRGNQPQHF.

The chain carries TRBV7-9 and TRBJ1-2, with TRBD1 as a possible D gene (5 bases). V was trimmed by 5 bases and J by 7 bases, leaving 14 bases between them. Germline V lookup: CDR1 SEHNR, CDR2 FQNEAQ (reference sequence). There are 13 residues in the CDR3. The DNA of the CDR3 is TGTGCCAGCAGCCCCGACCTGGGGGGTGGCTACACCTTC. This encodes CASSPDLGGGYTF.

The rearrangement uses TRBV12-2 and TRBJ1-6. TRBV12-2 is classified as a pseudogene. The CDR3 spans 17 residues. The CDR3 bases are TGTGCAAGTCGCTTAGTACCTGGAGGCGACTATAATTCACCCCTCCACTTT. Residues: CASRLVPGGDYNSPLHF.

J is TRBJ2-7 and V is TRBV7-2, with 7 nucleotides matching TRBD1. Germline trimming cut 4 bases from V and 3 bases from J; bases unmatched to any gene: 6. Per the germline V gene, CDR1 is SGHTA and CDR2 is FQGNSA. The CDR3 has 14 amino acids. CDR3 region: CASSSPGQLYEQYF. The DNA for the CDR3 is TGTGCCAGCAGCTCCCCGGGACAGCTCTACGAGCAGTACTTC. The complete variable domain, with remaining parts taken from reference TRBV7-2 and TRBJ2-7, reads GAGVSQSPSNKVTEKGKDVELRCDPISGHTALYWYRQSLGQGLEFLIYFQGNSAPDKSGLPSDRFSAERTGGSVSTLTIQRTQQEDSAVYLCASSSPGQLYEQYFGPGTRLTVT.

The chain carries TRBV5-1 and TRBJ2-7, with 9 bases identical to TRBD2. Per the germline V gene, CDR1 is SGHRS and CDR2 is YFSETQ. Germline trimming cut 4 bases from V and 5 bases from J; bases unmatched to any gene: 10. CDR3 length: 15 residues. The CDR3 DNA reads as TGCGCCAGCAGCCCATTAGCGGGAGCCCACCACGAGCAGTACTTC. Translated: CASSPLAGAHHEQYF.